Below are 14 T cell receptor beta chains sequenced from a single sample in a study of blood T cell repertoires in COVID-19. The assay was immunoSEQ multiplex PCR, and TCRdb's table has in-frame clones only and misses some. The sample records 50,000 to 70,000 clones, approximately 79% being singletons. Sequenced material: peripheral blood. All receptors derive from a man aged 60-69 years with acute or convalescent COVID-19.

The chain employs TRBV9 and TRBJ2-1; 11 bases are shared with TRBD2. Looked up from germline, CDR1 is SGDLS and CDR2 is YYNGEE. Trimming removed 4 bases from V and 12 bases from J; junction bases left unmatched: 6. The length of the CDR3 is 13 residues. Written as DNA, the CDR3 is TGTGCCAGCAGCCCGAGACTAGCGGGACCGCAGTTCTTC. It encodes CASSPRLAGPQFF. The full variable domain, with the rest looked up from reference TRBV9 and TRBJ2-1, is DSGVTQTPKHLITATGQRVTLRCSPRSGDLSVYWYQQSLDQGLQFLIQYYNGEERAKGNILERFSAQQFPDLHSELNLSSLELGDSALYFCASSPRLAGPQFFGPGTRLTVL.

The chain links TRBV18 to TRBJ1-5; 7 bases are a match to TRBD1. V shed 6 bases and J 3 bases; nucleotides not matched to a gene: 8. In germline, CDR1 is KGHSH, CDR2 LQKENI. The CDR3 consists of 15 residues. The CDR3 spells CASSPARGLNQPQHF. The CDR3 nucleotides are TGTGCCAGCTCCCCCGCGAGGGGGCTCAATCAGCCCCAGCATTTT.

The rearrangement uses TRBV4-1 and TRBJ1-1; 8 bases fit TRBD1. The junction had 2 bases not matched to a gene; V was cut back by 1 base and J by 4 bases. CDR3 length: 14 residues. Germline assignment: CDR1 MGHRA and CDR2 YSYEKL. The CDR3 DNA follows: TGCGCCAGCAGCCAAGGGACAGGGCGCACTGAAGCTTTCTTT. Residues: CASSQGTGRTEAFF.

This clone was observed a few times. The V gene is TRBV27, the J gene TRBJ2-1; D remains ambiguous. V lost 2 bases, J lost 6 bases, and 8 bases lay in between. The germline V gene encodes CDR1 MNHEY and CDR2 SMNVEV (reference sequence). The CDR3 contains 13 residues. The CDR3 coding sequence is TGTGCCAGCAGTTTAGGTAGTATCAATGAGCAGTTCTTC. It translates to CASSLGSINEQFF.

The chain recombines TRBV28 with TRBJ2-1, with 7 nucleotides matching TRBD2. This CDR3 has 14 residues. The junction had 5 bases not matched to a gene; V was cut back by 3 bases and J by 6 bases. Germline V gene lookup returns CDR1 MDHEN and CDR2 SYDVKM. As DNA, the CDR3 is TGTGCCAGCAGTTTGGGCGGGAGTTCCAATGAGCAGTTCTTC. Residues: CASSLGGSSNEQFF.

V usage is TRBV28 and J usage is TRBJ2-3; 16 nucleotides align to TRBD2. The J segment lost 6 bases and the V segment lost 1 base, leaving 13 bases of the junction unmatched. Germline assignment: CDR1 MDHEN and CDR2 SYDVKM. The CDR3 totals 20 residues. The CDR3, as DNA: TGTGCCAGCAGTTTATTTGCCCAGGGACTAGCGGGAGGGCCGGGGGATACGCAGTATTTT. It yields the protein CASSLFAQGLAGGPGDTQYF.

The rearrangement joins TRBV9 to TRBJ2-1, with a weak D call TRBD2 (5 bases). Trimming left V 3 bases short and J 8 bases short, with 15 bases between. The CDR3 is made up of 14 amino acids. In germline, CDR1 is SGDLS, CDR2 YYNGEE. The CDR3 DNA follows: TGTGCCAGCAGCGCTTGGCTAGCTACTGATGAGCAGTTCTTC. Amino acids: CASSAWLATDEQFF.

The J gene is TRBJ1-2, the V gene TRBV9; 10 nucleotides agree with TRBD1. Per germline, CDR1 SGDLS and CDR2 YYNGEE. The ends lost 4 bases at V and 4 bases at J; junction bases unmatched: 10. The CDR3 is made up of 16 amino acids. For the CDR3, the DNA is TGTGCCAGCAGCCCCTTCGGGACAGGGGATAGCTATGGCTACACCTTC. Translated: CASSPFGTGDSYGYTF.

CDR3 sequence: CASSPMAGQGLNGYTF. The CDR3 DNA sequence: TGTGCCAGCAGTCCCATGGCGGGACAGGGTTTAAATGGCTACACCTTC. The gene calls are TRBV27 and TRBJ1-2, with 9 nucleotides matching TRBD1. J was trimmed by 6 bases and V by 5 bases; bases with no gene match: 13. This CDR3 comprises 16 residues. Germline V gene sequence: CDR1 MNHEY, CDR2 SMNVEV (reference sequence).

The V call is TRBV6-5, the J call TRBJ1-1; D is ambiguous. V shed 7 bases and J shed 3 bases, with 6 bases lying between them. CDR3 length equals 11 residues. From germline, CDR1 is MNHEY and CDR2 SVGAGI. For the CDR3, the DNA is TGTGCCAGCATCCGGGACACTGAAGCTTTCTTT. Its translation is CASIRDTEAFF.

The gene calls are TRBV10-3 and TRBJ2-7, with 10 bases identical to TRBD2. The CDR3 consists of 14 residues. Germline loops: CDR1 ENHRY, CDR2 SYGVKD. V gave up 10 bases and J gave up 0 bases; unmatched junction bases: 6. The CDR3 sequence is CATQGLASSYEQYF. The CDR3, as DNA: TGTGCCACCCAGGGACTAGCGAGCTCCTACGAGCAGTACTTC.

This chain uses TRBV18 with TRBJ2-7; no clear D gene. In germline, CDR1 is KGHSH, CDR2 LQKENI. This CDR3 comprises 13 residues. V was trimmed by 0 bases and J by 0 bases, leaving 3 bases between them. This CDR3 is CASSPPYSYEQYF. The CDR3 DNA sequence: TGTGCCAGCTCACCACCGTACTCCTACGAGCAGTACTTC.

This clone was picked up a small number of times. This sequence joins TRBV7-9 and TRBJ2-7; 7 nucleotides match TRBD1. CDR1 and CDR2 from the germline V gene are SEHNR and FQNEAQ (reference sequence). J lost 1 base, V lost 4 bases, and 10 bases had no gene match. The CDR3 covers 16 residues. CDR3 nucleotides: TGTGCCAGCAGCTCAACCTTCGGGACAGAATCCTACGAGCAGTACTTC. Its translation is CASSSTFGTESYEQYF.

About this clone itself: Other DNA sequences within the sample encode an identical CDR3. This chain joins TRBV5-1 and TRBJ2-1; D unresolved. The germline CDR1 and CDR2 sequences are SGHRS and YFSETQ. The CDR3 totals 16 residues. Trimming took off 0 bases at V and 0 bases at J, with 10 bases between the two ends. The CDR3 sequence: CASSLVAVSSYNEQFF. CDR3 DNA: TGCGCCAGCAGCTTGGTGGCGGTGAGCTCCTACAATGAGCAGTTCTTC.